Described below is a single T cell receptor (beta chain) sequence and its context. MiXCR, applied by TCRdb to the 5' RACE reads, yields one record per CDR3 protein. The profile covers about 110,000 distinct CDR3 sequences, with 12% appearing a single time and approximately 3.1% taken by the ten largest. Trimming took off 4 bases at V and 4 bases at J, with 14 bases between the two ends. Germline V gene data show CDR1 as SEHNR and CDR2 as FQNEAQ (reference sequence). The CDR3 consists of 14 residues. The source of the sample is a study of early T cells in non-severe SARS-CoV-2 infection. The sample taken for sequencing was whole blood. The source is an adult who was a healthcare worker with PCR-confirmed SARS-CoV-2 infection or an uninfected control (not recorded which). The chain joins TRBV7-9 to TRBJ2-7; possible D gene TRBD1, 6 bases. CDR3 DNA sequence: TGTGCCAGCAGCTCCCGGGACATAGTATACGAGCAGTACTTC. Residues: CASSSRDIVYEQYF.